Below, one T cell receptor beta chain is given with its context. Its antigen is not known. The sample comes from a study of cytomegalovirus exposure and HLA in healthy donors. Study-level results: Follow-up analysis found HLA locus-dependent TCR association rates, highest for DRB1 and lowest for HLA-C. What TCR beta sequences reportedly achieved was accurate prediction of HLA-A and HLA-B alleles in most subjects. It was likely that a cluster of highly shared sequence variants was a sequencing artifact.

PCR employed 60 Vbeta and 13 Jbeta primers. Sequenced by immunoSEQ multiplex PCR; TCRdb stores in-frame clones only, minus some. The table includes some 200,000 clones, approximately 70% detected once. The sequenced sample was PBMCs. The sequence came from a man aged 35 to 55 in good health and CMV-seropositive.

The CDR3 DNA follows: TGTGCCAGCTCACCGCAACAGGGAGGGTATGGTGGCGAGCAGTACTTC. It yields the protein CASSPQQGGYGGEQYF. The chain combines TRBV18 with TRBJ2-7; D may be TRBD2 (7 bases). V dropped 3 bases and J dropped 6 bases, with 21 bases sitting between them. Germline V gene sequence: CDR1 KGHSH, CDR2 LQKENI. This CDR3 spans 16 amino acids.